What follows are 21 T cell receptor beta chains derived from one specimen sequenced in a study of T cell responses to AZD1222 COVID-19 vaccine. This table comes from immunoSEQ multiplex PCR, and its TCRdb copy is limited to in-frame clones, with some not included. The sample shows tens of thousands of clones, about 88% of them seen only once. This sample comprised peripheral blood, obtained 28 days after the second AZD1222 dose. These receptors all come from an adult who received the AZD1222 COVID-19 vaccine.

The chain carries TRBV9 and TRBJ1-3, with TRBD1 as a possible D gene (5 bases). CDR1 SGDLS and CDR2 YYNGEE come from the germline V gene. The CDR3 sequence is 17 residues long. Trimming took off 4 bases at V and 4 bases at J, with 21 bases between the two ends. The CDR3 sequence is CASSSQAGTLAGNTIYF. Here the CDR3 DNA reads TGTGCCAGCAGCTCCCAGGCCGGGACTCTAGCCGGAAACACCATATATTTT.

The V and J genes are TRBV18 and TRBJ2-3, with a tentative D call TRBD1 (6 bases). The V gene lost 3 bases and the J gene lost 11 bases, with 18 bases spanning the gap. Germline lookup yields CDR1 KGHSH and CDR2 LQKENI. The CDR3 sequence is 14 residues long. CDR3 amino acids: CASSPGQGRLLQYF. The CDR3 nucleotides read TGTGCCAGCTCACCTGGGCAGGGGCGCCTCTTGCAGTATTTT.

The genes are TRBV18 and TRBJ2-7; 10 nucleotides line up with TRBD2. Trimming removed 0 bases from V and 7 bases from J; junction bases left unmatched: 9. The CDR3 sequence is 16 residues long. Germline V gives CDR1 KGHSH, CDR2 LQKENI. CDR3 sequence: CASSPPGLAGAGEQYF. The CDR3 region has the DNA TGTGCCAGCTCACCACCGGGGCTAGCGGGAGCCGGAGAGCAGTACTTC.

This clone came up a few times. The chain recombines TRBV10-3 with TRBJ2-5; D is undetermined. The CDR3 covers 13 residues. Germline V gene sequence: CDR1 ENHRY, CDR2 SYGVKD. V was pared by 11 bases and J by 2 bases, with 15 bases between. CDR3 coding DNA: TGTGCCTCCCAAACGGGTAGACAAGAGACCCAGTACTTC. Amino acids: CASQTGRQETQYF.

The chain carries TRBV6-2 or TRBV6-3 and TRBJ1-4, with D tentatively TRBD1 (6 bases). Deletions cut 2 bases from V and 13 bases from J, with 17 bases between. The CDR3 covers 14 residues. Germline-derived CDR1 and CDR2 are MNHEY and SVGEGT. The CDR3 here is CASSYPRDTRVLFF. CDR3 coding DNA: TGTGCCAGCAGTTACCCACGGGACACCCGCGTACTGTTTTTT.

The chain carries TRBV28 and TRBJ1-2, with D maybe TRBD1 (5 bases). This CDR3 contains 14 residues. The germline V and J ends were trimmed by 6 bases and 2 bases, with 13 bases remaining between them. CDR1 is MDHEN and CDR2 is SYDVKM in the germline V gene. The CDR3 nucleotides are TGTGCCAGCAGCCCCGCGCAGGGAAACTATGGCTACACCTTC. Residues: CASSPAQGNYGYTF.

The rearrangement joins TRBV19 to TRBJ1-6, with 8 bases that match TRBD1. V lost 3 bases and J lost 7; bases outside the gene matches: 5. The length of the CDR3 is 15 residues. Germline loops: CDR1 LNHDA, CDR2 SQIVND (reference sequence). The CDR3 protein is CASSIQTGDNSPLHF. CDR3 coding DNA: TGTGCCAGTAGTATTCAGACAGGGGACAATTCACCCCTCCACTTT.

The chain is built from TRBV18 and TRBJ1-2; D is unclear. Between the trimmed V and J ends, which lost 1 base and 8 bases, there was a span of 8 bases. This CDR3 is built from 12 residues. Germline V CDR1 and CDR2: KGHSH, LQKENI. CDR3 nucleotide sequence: TGTGCCAGCTCACCACGTGTTGGGGGCTACACCTTC. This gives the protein CASSPRVGGYTF. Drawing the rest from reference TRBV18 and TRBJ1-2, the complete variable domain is NAGVMQNPRHLVRRRGQEARLRCSPMKGHSHVYWYRQLPEEGLKFMVYLQKENIIDESGMPKERFSAEFPKEGPSILRIQQVVRGDSAAYFCASSPRVGGYTFGSGTRLTVV.

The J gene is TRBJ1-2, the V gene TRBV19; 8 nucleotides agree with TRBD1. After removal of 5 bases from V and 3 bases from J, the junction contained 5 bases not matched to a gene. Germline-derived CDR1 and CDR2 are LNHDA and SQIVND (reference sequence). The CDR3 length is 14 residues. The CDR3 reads CASSANRGYYGYTF. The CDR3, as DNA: TGTGCCAGTAGTGCAAACAGGGGGTACTATGGCTACACCTTC.

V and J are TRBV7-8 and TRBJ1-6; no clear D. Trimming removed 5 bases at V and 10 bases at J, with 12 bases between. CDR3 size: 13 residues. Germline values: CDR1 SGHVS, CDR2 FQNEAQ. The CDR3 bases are TGTGCCAGCAGCCCAATACGGGAATCACCCCTCCACTTT. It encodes CASSPIRESPLHF.

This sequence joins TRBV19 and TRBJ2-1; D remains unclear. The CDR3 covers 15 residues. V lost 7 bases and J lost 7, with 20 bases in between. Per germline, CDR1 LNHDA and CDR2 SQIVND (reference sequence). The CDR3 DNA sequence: TGTGCCAGTACACAACAGCCGCTCGCTAGTAATGAGCAGTTCTTC. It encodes CASTQQPLASNEQFF.

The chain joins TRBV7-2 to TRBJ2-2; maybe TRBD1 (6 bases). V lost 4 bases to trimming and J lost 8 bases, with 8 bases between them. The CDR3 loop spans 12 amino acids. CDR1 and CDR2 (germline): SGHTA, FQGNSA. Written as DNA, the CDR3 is TGTGCCAGCAGCTGGGACATTGGGGAGCTGTTTTTT. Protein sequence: CASSWDIGELFF.

This CDR3 is CATSDPTRVGPGELFF. The DNA of the CDR3 is TGTGCCACCAGTGACCCAACACGCGTAGGGCCCGGGGAGCTGTTTTTT. The chain employs TRBV24-1 and TRBJ2-2; no firm D call. Germline loops: CDR1 KGHDR, CDR2 SFDVKD. Trimming stripped 4 bases from V and 6 bases from J, with 17 bases between. This CDR3 has 16 amino acids.

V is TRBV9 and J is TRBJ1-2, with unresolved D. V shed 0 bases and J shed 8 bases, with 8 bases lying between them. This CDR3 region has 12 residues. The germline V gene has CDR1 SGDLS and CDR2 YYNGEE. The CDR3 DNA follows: TGTGCCAGCAGCGTAGCGGCGGGGGGCTACACCTTC. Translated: CASSVAAGGYTF.

CDR3 region: CASRPPGAWDSPLHF. DNA of the CDR3: TGTGCCAGCAGACCGCCCGGGGCATGGGACTCACCCCTCCACTTT. The gene calls are TRBV5-6 and TRBJ1-6; possible D gene TRBD1, 5 bases. The CDR3 runs 15 residues. Germline V gene lookup returns CDR1 SGHDT and CDR2 YYEEEE. V dropped 5 bases and J dropped 10 bases, with 19 bases sitting between them.

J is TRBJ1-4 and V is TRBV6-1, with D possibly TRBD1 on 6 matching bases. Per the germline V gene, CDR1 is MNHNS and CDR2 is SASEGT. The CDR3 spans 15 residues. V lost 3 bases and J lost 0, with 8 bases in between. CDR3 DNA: TGTGCCAGCAGTGAGGGACACTCAACTAATGAAAAACTGTTTTTT. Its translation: CASSEGHSTNEKLFF.

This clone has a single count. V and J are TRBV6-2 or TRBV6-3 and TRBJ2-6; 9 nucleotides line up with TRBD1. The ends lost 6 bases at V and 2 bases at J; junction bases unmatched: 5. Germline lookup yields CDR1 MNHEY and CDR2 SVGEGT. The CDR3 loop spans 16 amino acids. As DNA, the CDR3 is TGTGCCAGCAGCAAAACAGGGGGCGCTGGGGCCAACGTCCTGACTTTC. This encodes CASSKTGGAGANVLTF.

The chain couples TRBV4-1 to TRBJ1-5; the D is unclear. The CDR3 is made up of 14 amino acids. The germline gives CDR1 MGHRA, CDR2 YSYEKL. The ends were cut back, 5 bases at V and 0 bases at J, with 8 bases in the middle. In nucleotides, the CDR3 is TGCGCCAGCAGCGGAACGCCTAGCAATCAGCCCCAGCATTTT. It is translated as CASSGTPSNQPQHF.

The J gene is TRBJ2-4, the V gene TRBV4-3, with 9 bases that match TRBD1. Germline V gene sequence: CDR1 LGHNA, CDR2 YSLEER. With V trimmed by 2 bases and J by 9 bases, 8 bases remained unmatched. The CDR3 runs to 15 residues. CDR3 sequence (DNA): TGCGCCAGCAGCCAAACGGGACAGGGTTTGCCCATTCAGTACTTC. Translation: CASSQTGQGLPIQYF.

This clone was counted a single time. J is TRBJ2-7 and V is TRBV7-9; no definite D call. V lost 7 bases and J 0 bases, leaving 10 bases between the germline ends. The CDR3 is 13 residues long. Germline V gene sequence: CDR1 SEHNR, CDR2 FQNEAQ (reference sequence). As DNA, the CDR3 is TGTGCCAGCAAAGGCCTGAGCTCCTACGAGCAGTACTTC. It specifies CASKGLSSYEQYF.

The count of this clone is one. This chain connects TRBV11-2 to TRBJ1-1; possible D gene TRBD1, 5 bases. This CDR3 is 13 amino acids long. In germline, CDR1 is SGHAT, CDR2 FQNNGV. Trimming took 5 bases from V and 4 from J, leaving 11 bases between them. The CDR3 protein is CASSPWGGTEAFF. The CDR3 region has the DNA TGTGCCAGCAGCCCGTGGGGGGGCACTGAAGCTTTCTTT.